The clone carrying this TCR beta chain was counted at least ten times. Its antigen is currently unknown. The length of the CDR3 is 16 residues. CDR1 and CDR2 (germline): MNHNS, SASEGT. V dropped 1 base and J dropped 0 bases, with 10 bases sitting between them. TCRdb reprocessed the 5' RACE reads via MiXCR and lists one record per CDR3 protein. This table has 450,000 to 550,000 distinct CDR3 sequences, about 5.2% appearing once. This record comes from a study of CD8 T cells in ankylosing spondylitis. Study-level findings and limits: Apparently characteristic of ankylosing spondylitis blood was a TCR beta motif (fewer than ten highly homologous variants).

This TCR was recovered from a male donor with ankylosing spondylitis. The source material was blood, either unsorted or a sorted T cell fraction (not recorded which). This chain joins TRBV6-1 and TRBJ2-1; D is uncertain. The CDR3 region has the DNA TGTGCCAGCAGTGAAGGTTACCTTCTCTCCTACAATGAGCAGTTCTTC. Translation gives CASSEGYLLSYNEQFF.